The source of this T cell receptor (beta chain) is a study of T cells in Graves' hyperthyroidism and ophthalmopathy. Study results and limitations: Most thyroid clonotypes expanded above 0.001 were also detected in blood.

Using RNA transcripts as the source, TCR beta CDR3 regions were amplified. With the HTBI primer set, the TCR CDR3 went through a first round of RT-PCR. Via MiXCR, TCRdb re-called the multiplex PCR reads, giving one row per CDR3 protein. The sample shows around 300,000 distinct CDR3 sequences, less than 30% of them seen only once. At least ten counts were recorded for this clonotype. What it recognizes is unknown. Sequenced input: blood. The TCR sequence derives from a man aged 35-49 years with Graves' hyperthyroidism that later progressed to Graves' ophthalmopathy.

CDR3 sequence: CATQRRTRSSYNSPLHF. CDR3 DNA: TGTGCCACTCAAAGGAGAACCAGAAGCTCCTATAATTCACCCCTCCACTTT. This rearrangement joins TRBV19 to TRBJ1-6; D unclear. From germline, CDR1 is LNHDA and CDR2 SQIVND (reference sequence). This CDR3 contains 17 residues. V was pared by 10 bases and J by 0 bases, with 19 bases between.